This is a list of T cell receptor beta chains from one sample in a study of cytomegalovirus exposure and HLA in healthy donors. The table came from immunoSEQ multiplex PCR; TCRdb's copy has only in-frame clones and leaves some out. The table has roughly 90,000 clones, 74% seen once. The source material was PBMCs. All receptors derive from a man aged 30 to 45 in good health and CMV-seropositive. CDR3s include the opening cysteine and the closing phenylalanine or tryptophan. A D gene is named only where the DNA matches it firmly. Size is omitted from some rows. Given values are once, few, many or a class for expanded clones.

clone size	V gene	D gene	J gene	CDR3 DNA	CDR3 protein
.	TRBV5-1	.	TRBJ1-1	TGCGCCAGCAGCACGTCCATGGGGCTGAACACTGAAGCTTTCTTT	CASSTSMGLNTEAFF
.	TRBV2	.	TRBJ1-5	TGTGCCAGCAGCGCCCGAGGAGGCTATCAGCCCCAGAATTTT	CASSARGGYQPQNF
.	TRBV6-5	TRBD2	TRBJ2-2	TGTGCCAGCAGTAGGCGGGGGACCGGGGAGCTGTTTTTT	CASSRRGTGELFF
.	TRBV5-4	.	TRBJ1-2	TGTGCCAGCAGCTTGCCCTCCGACAGCTATGGCTACACCTTC	CASSLPSDSYGYTF
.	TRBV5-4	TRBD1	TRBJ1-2	TGTGCCAGCAGCCCGGGACAGGATGACTATGGCTACACCTTC	CASSPGQDDYGYTF
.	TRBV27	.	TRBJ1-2	TGTGCCAGCAGTTTATTCGCAGGGGATAACTATGGCTACCCCTTC	CASSLFAGDNYGYPF
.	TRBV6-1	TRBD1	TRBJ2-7	TGTGCCAGCAGTGGGGGGACAGGGAAGGTGGGCTACGAGCAGTACTTC	CASSGGTGKVGYEQYF
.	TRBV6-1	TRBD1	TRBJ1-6	TGTGCCAGCAGTGAAAGGGACAGGTATTCACCCCTCAACTTT	CASSERDRYSPLNF
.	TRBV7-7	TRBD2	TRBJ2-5	TGTGCCAGCAGCTTAGAAGGGACTAGCGGGAGTCCAAACTTC	CASSLEGTSGSPNF
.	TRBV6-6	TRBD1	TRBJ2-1	TGTGCCAGCAGTTCACAGGGGGCCAGGTCCAATGAGCAGTTCTTC	CASSSQGARSNEQFF
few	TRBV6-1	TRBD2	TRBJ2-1	TGTGCCATAAAGGTGCTAGCGGGGGAGAATGAGCAGTTCTTC	CAIKVLAGENEQFF
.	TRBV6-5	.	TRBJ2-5	TGTGCCAGCAAACTTGGAGCCCAAGAGACCCAGTACTTC	CASKLGAQETQYF
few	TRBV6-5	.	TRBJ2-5	TGTGCCAGCTCTTTCGGGAGCCTCCAAGAGACCCAGTACTTC	CASSFGSLQETQYF
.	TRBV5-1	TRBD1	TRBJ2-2	TGCGCCAGCAGCTTGCGACAGGGGAACACCGGGGAGCTGTTTTTT	CASSLRQGNTGELFF
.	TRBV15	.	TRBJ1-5	TGTGCCACCAGCAGAGATCGCACCGCCCGGAATCAGCCCCAGCATTTT	CATSRDRTARNQPQHF
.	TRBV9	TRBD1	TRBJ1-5	TGTGCCAGCAGCGCGCAGGGGGATCAGCCCCAGAATTTT	CASSAQGDQPQNF
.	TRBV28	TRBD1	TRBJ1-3	TGTGCCAGCAGCCGGACAGGGGGGCGAAACACCATATATTTT	CASSRTGGRNTIYF
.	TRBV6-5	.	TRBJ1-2	TGTGCCAGCAGTTACTCGGCAATAAATGGCTACACCTTC	CASSYSAINGYTF
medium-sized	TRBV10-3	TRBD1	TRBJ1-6	TGTGCCATCAGTGACCTAGGACAGGGAACCGATTCACCCCTCCACTTT	CAISDLGQGTDSPLHF
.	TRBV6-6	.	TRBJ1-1	TGTGCCAGCAGACCCCCACAGAACACTGAAGCTTTCTTT	CASRPPQNTEAFF
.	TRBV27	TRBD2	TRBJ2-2	TGTGCCAGCAGCTACACTAGCGGGGCGAACACCGGGGAGCTGTTTTTT	CASSYTSGANTGELFF
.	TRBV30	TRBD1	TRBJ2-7	TGTGCCTGGATCCGGGACAGCCACTACGAGCAGTACTTC	CAWIRDSHYEQYF
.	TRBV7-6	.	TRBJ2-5	TGTGCCAGCAGCTTAGACAGGGTACAAGAGACCCAGTACTTC	CASSLDRVQETQYF
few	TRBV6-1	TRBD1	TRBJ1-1	TGTGCCAGCAGTGAAGCGACAGGGTACACTGAAGCTTTCTTT	CASSEATGYTEAFF
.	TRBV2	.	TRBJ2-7	TGTGCCAGCAGTGAAGGACGGCAGGGTTACGAGCAGTACTTC	CASSEGRQGYEQYF